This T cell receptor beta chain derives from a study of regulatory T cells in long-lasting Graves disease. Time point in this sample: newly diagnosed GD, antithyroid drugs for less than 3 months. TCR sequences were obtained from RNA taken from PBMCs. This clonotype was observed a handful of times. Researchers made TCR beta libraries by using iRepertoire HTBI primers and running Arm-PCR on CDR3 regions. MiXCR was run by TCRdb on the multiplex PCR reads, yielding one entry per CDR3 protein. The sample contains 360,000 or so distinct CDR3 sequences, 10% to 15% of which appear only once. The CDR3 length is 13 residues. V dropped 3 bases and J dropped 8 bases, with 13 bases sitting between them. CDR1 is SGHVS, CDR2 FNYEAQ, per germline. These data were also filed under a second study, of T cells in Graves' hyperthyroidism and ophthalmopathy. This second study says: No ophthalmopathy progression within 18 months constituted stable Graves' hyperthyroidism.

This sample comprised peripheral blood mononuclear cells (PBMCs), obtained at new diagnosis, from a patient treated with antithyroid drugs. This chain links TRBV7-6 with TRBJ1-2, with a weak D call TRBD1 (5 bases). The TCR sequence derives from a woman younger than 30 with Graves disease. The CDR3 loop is CASSLDNNLGYTF. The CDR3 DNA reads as TGTGCCAGCAGCTTGGACAATAATTTGGGCTACACCTTC.